The clone carrying this T cell receptor (beta chain) was recorded many times. The time point is: newly diagnosed GD, antithyroid drugs for less than 3 months. The authors made the TCR library using RNA they extracted from PBMCs. Patients came through an endocrinology department, and that department was in Xi'an, China. This sample is drawn from a study of regulatory T cells in long-lasting Graves disease. CDR3-region Arm-PCR and iRepertoire HTBI primers produced the TCR beta libraries. TCRdb re-called the multiplex PCR reads through MiXCR, storing one row per CDR3 protein. The repertoire holds some 340,000 distinct CDR3 sequences, with 10% to 15% as singletons. In germline, CDR1 is LGHDT, CDR2 YNNKEL (reference sequence). V gave up 3 bases and J gave up 6 bases; unmatched junction bases: 12. The CDR3 spans 16 residues. These same data were also listed under a study on T cells in Graves' hyperthyroidism and ophthalmopathy.

The receptor comes from a woman aged 18-30 years with Graves disease. The sequenced sample was peripheral blood mononuclear cells (PBMCs), obtained at new diagnosis, from a patient treated with antithyroid drugs. J is TRBJ2-7 and V is TRBV3-1; 9 nucleotides line up with TRBD1. CDR3 in amino acids: CASSQEPNRGQVEQYF. CDR3 nucleotides: TGTGCCAGCAGCCAGGAACCCAACAGGGGGCAGGTCGAGCAGTACTTC.